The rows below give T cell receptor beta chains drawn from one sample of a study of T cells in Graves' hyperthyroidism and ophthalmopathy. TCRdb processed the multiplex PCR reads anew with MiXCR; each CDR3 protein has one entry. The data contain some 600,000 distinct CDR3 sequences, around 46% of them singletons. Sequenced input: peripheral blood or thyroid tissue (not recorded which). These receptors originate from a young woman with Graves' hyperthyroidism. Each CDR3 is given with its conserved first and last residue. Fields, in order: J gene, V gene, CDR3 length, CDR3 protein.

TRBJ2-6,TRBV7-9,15,CASRAGGTGANVLTF
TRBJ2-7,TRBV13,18,CASSFTARLAAASYEQYF
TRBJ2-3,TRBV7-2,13,CASSFMGTDTQYF
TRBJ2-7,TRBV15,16,CATSRGPEPGRGEQYF
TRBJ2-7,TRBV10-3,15,CASSTHRERAYEQYF
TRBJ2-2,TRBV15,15,CATSSGGANTGELFF
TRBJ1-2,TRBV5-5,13,CASSLQTGEGYTF
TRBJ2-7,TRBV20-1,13,CSAQTSGRYEQYF
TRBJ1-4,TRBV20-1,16,CSAPKARGLRDEKLFF
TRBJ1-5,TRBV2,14,CASEVTIGSQPQHF
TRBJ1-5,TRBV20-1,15,CSARPPGLGNQPQHF
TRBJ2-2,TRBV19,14,CARVPRPHTGELFF
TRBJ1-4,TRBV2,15,CASSEARGPGEKLFF
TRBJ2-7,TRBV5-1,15,CASSSWTGFPYEQYF
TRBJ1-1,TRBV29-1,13,CSVRPDRATEAFF
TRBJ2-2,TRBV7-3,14,CASSSGDNTGELFF
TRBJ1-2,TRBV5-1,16,CASSDRGAPSNYGYTF
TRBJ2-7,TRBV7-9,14,CASSSRDSPYEQYF
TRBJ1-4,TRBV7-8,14,CASSSTGTGEKLFF
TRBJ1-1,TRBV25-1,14,CASSLTGISTEAFF
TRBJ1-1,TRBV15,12,CATSRGTLQAFF
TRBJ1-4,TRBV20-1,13,CSALTGTNEKLFF
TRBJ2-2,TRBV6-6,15,CASSYRGQTTGELFF
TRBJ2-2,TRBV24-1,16,CATSDYDRGRTGELFF
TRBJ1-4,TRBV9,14,CASSVGRPHEKLFF
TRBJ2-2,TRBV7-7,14,CASSLMVNTGELFF
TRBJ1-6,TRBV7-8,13,CASRTGLNSPLHF
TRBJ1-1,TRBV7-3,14,CASSFGTGLAEAFF
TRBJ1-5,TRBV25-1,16,CASSGGTAFGNQPQHF
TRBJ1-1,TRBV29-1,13,CSVEPQGNTEAFF
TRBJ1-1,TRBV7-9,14,CASSVVTGYTEAFF
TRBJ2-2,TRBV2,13,CASRRELVGELFF
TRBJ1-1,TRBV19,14,CASSIITANTEAFF
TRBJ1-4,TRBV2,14,CASSLLGPDEKLFF
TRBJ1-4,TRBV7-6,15,CASSQQTATNEKLFF
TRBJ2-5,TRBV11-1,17,CASRHDIVAGWGETQYF
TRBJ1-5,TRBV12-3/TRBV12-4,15,CASSRRTGDYRAQHF
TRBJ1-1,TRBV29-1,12,CSVLWVNTEAFF
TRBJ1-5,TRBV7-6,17,CASSLLAQPLRGQPQHF
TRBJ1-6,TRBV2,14,CASSEMGGHSPLHF
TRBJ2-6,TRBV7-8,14,CASSKDPGANVLTF
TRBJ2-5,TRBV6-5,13,CASSYSTRETQYF
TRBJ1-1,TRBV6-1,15,CASSYSPTRNTEAFF
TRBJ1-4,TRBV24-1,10,CATSDEKLFF
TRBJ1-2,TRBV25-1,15,CASSDPGTDNYGYTF
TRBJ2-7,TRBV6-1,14,CASSPGVPTYEQYF
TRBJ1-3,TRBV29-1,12,CSAGTTGNTIYF
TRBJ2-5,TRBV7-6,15,CASSLGGVGQETQYF
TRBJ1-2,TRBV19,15,CASRNLGQGAYGYTF
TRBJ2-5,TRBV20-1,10,CRGARETQYF
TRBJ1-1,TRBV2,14,CASSEREISTEAFF